These 14 T cell receptor beta chains were all obtained from the same sample, sequenced in a study of blood T cells in healthy people across ages. Then a second PCR, running roughly 6 to 12 cycles, was carried out with a sample-barcoded 5' primer and a J-beta primer mix. TCRdb reprocessed the 5' RACE reads with MiXCR, giving one entry per CDR3 protein. The sample shows about 1,000,000 distinct CDR3 sequences, 45% of them seen only once. The sequenced sample was blood. All receptors come from a woman aged 60-70 years in good health.

A single count supports this clonotype. The rearrangement links TRBV27 to TRBJ1-2; D gene uncertain. This CDR3 is built from 14 residues. V lost 5 bases to trimming and J lost 4 bases, with 14 bases between them. The germline gives CDR1 MNHEY, CDR2 SMNVEV (reference sequence). The CDR3 region has the DNA TGTGCCAGCAGTCCCCTGGGCGGAGGCTATGGCTACACCTTC. As protein: CASSPLGGGYGYTF.

The CDR3 DNA follows: TGTGCCAGCAGCCCGGCGGCGGGAGGGCCGTACGAGCAGTACTTC. This encodes CASSPAAGGPYEQYF. The chain combines TRBV7-8 with TRBJ2-7; 9 bases agree with TRBD2. Germline lookup yields CDR1 SGHVS and CDR2 FQNEAQ. The CDR3 loop spans 15 amino acids. V lost 5 bases, J lost 4 bases, and 9 bases stayed unmatched.

The chain recombines TRBV5-6 with TRBJ1-5; D not resolved. There are 14 residues in the CDR3. The V gene lost 7 bases and the J gene lost 3 bases, with 14 bases spanning the gap. Germline loops: CDR1 SGHDT, CDR2 YYEEEE. This CDR3 is CASSPQGNNQPQHF. The CDR3 DNA reads TGTGCCAGCTCCCCCCAAGGGAACAATCAGCCCCAGCATTTT.

V and J are TRBV10-3 and TRBJ2-5, with D perhaps TRBD2 (6 bases). Germline CDR1 ENHRY, CDR2 SYGVKD. This CDR3 comprises 19 residues. V dropped 0 bases and J dropped 2 bases, with 22 bases sitting between them. CDR3 sequence reads: CAISESQRRLALNQETQYF. CDR3 DNA sequence: TGTGCCATCAGTGAGTCCCAACGGCGGCTAGCGCTCAATCAAGAGACCCAGTACTTC.

This clonotype occurred many times. The chain recombines TRBV20-1 with TRBJ2-1; 9 nucleotides align to TRBD2. Germline assignment: CDR1 DFQATT and CDR2 SNEGSKA (reference sequence). This CDR3 is built from 14 residues. After removal of 3 bases from V and 4 bases from J, the junction contained 4 bases not matched to a gene. The DNA for the CDR3 is TGCAGTGCTAGCGGGCTAGCGGGGTACAATGAGCAGTTCTTC. Its translation is CSASGLAGYNEQFF.

The CDR3 DNA reads TGTGCCAGCAGCCCCCAGGGGGGGATCACAGATACGCAGTATTTT. Translating it yields CASSPQGGITDTQYF. The gene calls are TRBV7-2 and TRBJ2-3, with D possibly called TRBD1 or TRBD2 (7 bases each). Deletions cut 5 bases from V and 2 bases from J, with 14 bases between. The CDR3 consists of 15 residues. Germline values: CDR1 SGHTA, CDR2 FQGNSA.

This chain uses TRBV27 with TRBJ2-7; D not certain. Germline V lookup: CDR1 MNHEY, CDR2 SMNVEV (reference sequence). This CDR3 contains 17 residues. V lost 5 bases, J lost 7 bases, and 27 bases lay in between. CDR3 nucleotides: TGTGCCAGCAGTCTCTTGCCCATTGCTCGGATCCTAGAGGAGCAGTACTTC. This sequence encodes CASSLLPIARILEEQYF.

This clonotype was picked up a small number of times. The chain uses TRBV20-1 and TRBJ2-1, with TRBD2 as a possible D gene (5 bases). With 7 bases removed from V and 0 bases from J, the gap between germline ends came to 13 bases. CDR1 and CDR2 (germline): DFQATT, SNEGSKA (reference sequence). The CDR3 has 14 amino acids. DNA for the CDR3: TGCAGTGGCGAAGGGAGTAGCTCCTACAATGAGCAGTTCTTC. This encodes CSGEGSSSYNEQFF.

The CDR3 loop is CASKVEQMNTEAFF. The CDR3 nucleotides read TGCGCCAGCAAGGTAGAACAGATGAACACTGAAGCTTTCTTT. The rearrangement joins TRBV5-1 to TRBJ1-1; D unresolved. CDR1 SGHRS and CDR2 YFSETQ come from the germline V gene. The CDR3 loop spans 14 amino acids. V lost 6 bases, J lost 0 bases, and 12 bases lay in between.

The V and J genes are TRBV12-3 or TRBV12-4 and TRBJ2-5; D gene ambiguous. The CDR3 totals 12 residues. The V end was cut by 5 bases, the J end by 9 bases, with 13 bases between. The DNA of the CDR3 is TGTGCCAGCAGTCCCCAATTCGAGGCCCAGTACTTC. Protein: CASSPQFEAQYF.

This chain connects TRBV16 to TRBJ1-5, with D possibly TRBD1 on 6 matching bases. Between the trimmed V and J ends, which lost 4 bases and 3 bases, there was a span of 13 bases. The CDR3 consists of 15 residues. Germline V gene sequence: CDR1 KGHSY, CDR2 FQNENV. DNA for the CDR3: TGTGCCAGCAGCCTACATTACAGGGCCAATCAGCCCCAGCATTTT. It codes for CASSLHYRANQPQHF.

The chain employs TRBV29-1 and TRBJ1-1; D gene unclear. The germline CDR1 and CDR2 sequences are SQVTM and ANQGSEA. V was pared by 5 bases and J by 1 base, with 8 bases between. The CDR3 covers 12 residues. CDR3 nucleotides: TGCAGCGTTAGGGTTGCGAACACTGAAGCTTTCTTT. Amino acids: CSVRVANTEAFF.

Only a few counts were recorded for this clonotype. The junction departs from germline at one end; a sequencing error may be responsible. The rearrangement joins TRBV5-1 to TRBJ2-7; D might be TRBD1 or TRBD2, each matching 5 bases. The germline V gene has CDR1 SGHRS and CDR2 YFSETQ. This CDR3 region has 15 residues. The CDR3 loop reads CASSWGTGTSYEQYF. CDR3 coding DNA: TGTGCCAGCAGCTGGGGGACGGGCACGTCCTACGAGCAGTACTTC.

This rearrangement joins TRBV7-6 to TRBJ1-5, with 9 bases lining up with TRBD1. This CDR3 has 18 amino acids. After removal of 0 bases from V and 4 bases from J, the junction contained 10 bases not matched to a gene. Germline V lookup: CDR1 SGHVS, CDR2 FNYEAQ. The CDR3 bases are TGTGCCAGCAGCTTAGCAGCCCGTCCCGGGACAGGGAATCAGCCCCAGCATTTT. Its protein is CASSLAARPGTGNQPQHF.